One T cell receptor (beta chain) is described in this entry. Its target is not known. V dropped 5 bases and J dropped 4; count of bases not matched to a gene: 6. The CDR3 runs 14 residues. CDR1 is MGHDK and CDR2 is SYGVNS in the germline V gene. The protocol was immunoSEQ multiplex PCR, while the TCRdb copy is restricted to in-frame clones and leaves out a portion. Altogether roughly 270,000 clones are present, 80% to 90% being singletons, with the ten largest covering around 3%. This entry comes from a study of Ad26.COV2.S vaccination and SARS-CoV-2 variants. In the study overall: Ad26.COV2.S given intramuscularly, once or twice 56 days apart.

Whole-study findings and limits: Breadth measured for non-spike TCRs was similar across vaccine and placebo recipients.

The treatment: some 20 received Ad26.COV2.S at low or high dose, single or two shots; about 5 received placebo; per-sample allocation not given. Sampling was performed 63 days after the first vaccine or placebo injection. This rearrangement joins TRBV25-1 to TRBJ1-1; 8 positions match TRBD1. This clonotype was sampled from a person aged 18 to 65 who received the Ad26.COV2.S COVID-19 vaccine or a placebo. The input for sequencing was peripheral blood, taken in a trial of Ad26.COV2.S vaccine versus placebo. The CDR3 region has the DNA TGTGCCAGCAGTCGGACAGGGTCGCTCACTGAAGCTTTCTTT. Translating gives CASSRTGSLTEAFF.